A single sample gave rise to the 16 T cell receptor beta chains below, sequenced in a study of neurological immune-mediated disorders. MiXCR, applied by TCRdb to the 5' RACE reads, yields one record per CDR3 protein. This sample has roughly 70,000 distinct CDR3 sequences, with 4.8% found just once. The sequencing sample was made of PBMCs. These receptors came from a woman aged 65 to 85 with multiple sclerosis.

This clonotype appeared many times. The chain has TRBV28 and TRBJ2-3, with TRBD2 matching 9 bases. In germline, CDR1 is MDHEN, CDR2 SYDVKM. V lost 11 bases, J lost 6 bases, and 12 bases stayed unmatched. This CDR3 contains 14 residues. The CDR3 DNA reads as TGTGCCGGGGGAGGGGGGACTAGCTTGGATACGCAGTATTTT. Its translation: CAGGGGTSLDTQYF.

This clonotype was observed many times. The chain joins TRBV5-8 to TRBJ2-1; 8 bases are a match to TRBD2. Germline CDR1 and CDR2: SGHTS and YDEGEE. V was pared by 6 bases and J by 0 bases, with 8 bases of the junction left unmatched. The CDR3 contains 16 residues. The CDR3 region has the DNA TGTGCCAGCATACGGCTAGCGGGTCCCTCCTACAATGAGCAGTTCTTC. Protein: CASIRLAGPSYNEQFF.

This clonotype was observed at least ten times. The chain links TRBV30 to TRBJ2-7; no definite D call. Germline V gene lookup returns CDR1 GTSNPN and CDR2 SVGIG (reference sequence). The CDR3 covers 14 residues. The germline V and J ends were trimmed by 0 bases and 1 base, with 10 bases remaining between them. In DNA form, the CDR3 reads TGTGCCTGGAGTGTACCCCCAGGTTCCTACGAGCAGTACTTC. Translated: CAWSVPPGSYEQYF.

This clonotype was recorded at least ten times. This chain uses TRBV6-6 with TRBJ2-1; tentatively, D is TRBD2 (6 bases). V was cut by 2 bases and J by 0 bases, with 11 bases left in between. This CDR3 has 16 residues. The germline V gene encodes CDR1 MNHNY and CDR2 SVGAGI (reference sequence). The DNA of the CDR3 is TGTGCCAGCAGTTACCCAACTAGCAGCTCCTACAATGAGCAGTTCTTC. Its translation: CASSYPTSSSYNEQFF.

This clonotype was seen at least ten times. The chain couples TRBV3-1 to TRBJ2-3, with TRBD2 matching 11 bases. This CDR3 has 13 residues. CDR1 is LGHDT, CDR2 YNNKEL, per germline (reference sequence). Trimming removed 8 bases from V and 7 bases from J; junction bases left unmatched: 5. CDR3 nucleotides: TGTGCCAGCGGAACTAGCGGGAGAAATACGCAGTATTTT. Residues: CASGTSGRNTQYF.

In its sample, this clonotype was seen a few times. The chain is built from TRBV6-5 and TRBJ2-1, with 9 positions matching TRBD1. Germline V lookup: CDR1 MNHEY, CDR2 SVGAGI. The junction had 6 bases not matched to a gene; V was cut back by 6 bases and J by 6 bases. This CDR3 is 14 amino acids long. CDR3 bases: TGTGCCAGCAGACTGGACAGGGGCGTCAATGAGCAGTTCTTC. As protein: CASRLDRGVNEQFF.

The chain uses TRBV20-1 and TRBJ2-3, with TRBD2 matching 10 bases. Unmatched junction bases numbered 11, after V lost 6 bases and J lost 5 bases. The CDR3 sequence is 15 residues long. Germline values: CDR1 DFQATT, CDR2 SNEGSKA (reference sequence). The CDR3 region is CSATKAGGVGDTQYF. The CDR3 DNA follows: TGCAGTGCCACTAAAGCGGGAGGGGTGGGAGATACGCAGTATTTT.

This clonotype appeared many times. J is TRBJ2-7 and V is TRBV4-3; 9 positions agree with TRBD2. Germline CDR1 LGHNA, CDR2 YSLEER. The length of the CDR3 is 15 residues. V gave up 4 bases and J gave up 2 bases; unmatched junction bases: 6. The CDR3 reads CASSPGASGTYEQYF. DNA for the CDR3: TGCGCCAGCAGCCCCGGGGCTAGCGGGACCTACGAGCAGTACTTC.

In this sample, this clonotype turned up many times. V gene TRBV7-2 combines with J gene TRBJ1-3; a possible D gene is TRBD1 (5 bases). CDR1 and CDR2 (germline): SGHTA, FQGNSA. The ends were cut back, 5 bases at V and 4 bases at J, with 21 bases in the middle. CDR3 length equals 17 residues. DNA for the CDR3: TGTGCCAGCAGCATCGGGTTCCCGGGAAACAGGGGAAACACCATATATTTT. It codes for CASSIGFPGNRGNTIYF.

This clonotype has a count of ten or more. The rearrangement joins TRBV2 to TRBJ2-1; 13 nucleotides match TRBD2. Germline V gives CDR1 SNHLY, CDR2 FYNNEI. With 5 bases clipped from V and 7 bases from J, the junction kept 2 bases outside the gene matches. The CDR3 contains 14 residues. DNA for the CDR3: TGTGCCAGCAGTACTAGCGGGAGGGGAAATGAGCAGTTCTTC. This gives the protein CASSTSGRGNEQFF. The full variable domain, completed using reference TRBV2 and TRBJ2-1, is EPEVTQTPSHQVTQMGQEVILRCVPISNHLYFYWYRQILGQKVEFLVSFYNNEISEKSEIFDDQFSVERPDGSNFTLKIRSTKLEDSAMYFCASSTSGRGNEQFFGPGTRLTVL.

This clonotype was observed at least ten times. The rearrangement uses TRBV5-1 and TRBJ1-3, with unresolved D. Per the germline V gene, CDR1 is SGHRS and CDR2 is YFSETQ. Trimming left V 4 bases short and J 11 bases short, with 22 bases between. The CDR3 is 15 residues long. The CDR3 loop is CASSPRVDKGGAIYF. Here the CDR3 DNA reads TGCGCCAGCAGCCCTCGGGTTGACAAGGGAGGTGCCATATATTTT.

This clonotype was seen a handful of times. The chain links TRBV18 to TRBJ1-5; D gene ambiguous. Germline V CDR1 and CDR2: KGHSH, LQKENI. There are 13 residues in the CDR3. V lost 7 bases and J 3 bases, leaving 10 bases between the germline ends. The CDR3: CASCEGFNQPQHF. The CDR3 coding sequence is TGTGCCAGCTGCGAGGGATTCAATCAGCCCCAGCATTTT.

This clonotype has a count of ten or more. The rearrangement joins TRBV7-2 to TRBJ2-7, with a weak D call TRBD1 (6 bases). V was trimmed by 0 bases and J by 1 base, leaving 10 bases between them. The V gene's germline CDR1 is SGHTA and CDR2 FQGNSA. The CDR3 is 15 amino acids. The CDR3 DNA follows: TGTGCCAGCAGCTTAGCTGCCGGGACATCCTACGAGCAGTACTTC. Its translation is CASSLAAGTSYEQYF. Full variable domain (missing parts from reference TRBV7-2 and TRBJ2-7): GAGVSQSPSNKVTEKGKDVELRCDPISGHTALYWYRQSLGQGLEFLIYFQGNSAPDKSGLPSDRFSAERTGGSVSTLTIQRTQQEDSAVYLCASSLAAGTSYEQYFGPGTRLTVT.

This clonotype was counted between two and nine times. This sequence joins TRBV29-1 and TRBJ1-1; 7 positions agree with TRBD1. The germline V gene has CDR1 SQVTM and CDR2 ANQGSEA. V trimming: 5 bases; J trimming: 6 bases; junction bases outside the gene matches: 6. The CDR3 covers 12 residues. The CDR3 sequence: CSVSRQGSEAFF. The DNA for the CDR3 is TGCAGCGTTAGTCGACAGGGTTCTGAAGCTTTCTTT.

Ten or more counts support this clonotype. The chain recombines TRBV5-1 with TRBJ2-2; D not certain. CDR1 is SGHRS and CDR2 is YFSETQ in the germline V gene. V was pared by 4 bases and J by 2 bases, with 6 bases between. CDR3 size: 13 residues. As DNA, the CDR3 is TGCGCCAGCAGCCCACCAAACACCGGGGAGCTGTTTTTT. It yields the protein CASSPPNTGELFF.

In its sample, this clonotype was seen many times. The chain employs TRBV10-3 and TRBJ1-6, with 8 positions matching TRBD1. The CDR3 is made up of 14 amino acids. Germline CDR1 and CDR2: ENHRY and SYGVKD. The trim removed 8 bases at V and 7 bases at J, leaving 7 bases unmatched. The chain's CDR3 is CAIGTGGINSPLHF. CDR3 nucleotides: TGTGCCATCGGGACAGGAGGGATCAATTCACCCCTCCACTTT.